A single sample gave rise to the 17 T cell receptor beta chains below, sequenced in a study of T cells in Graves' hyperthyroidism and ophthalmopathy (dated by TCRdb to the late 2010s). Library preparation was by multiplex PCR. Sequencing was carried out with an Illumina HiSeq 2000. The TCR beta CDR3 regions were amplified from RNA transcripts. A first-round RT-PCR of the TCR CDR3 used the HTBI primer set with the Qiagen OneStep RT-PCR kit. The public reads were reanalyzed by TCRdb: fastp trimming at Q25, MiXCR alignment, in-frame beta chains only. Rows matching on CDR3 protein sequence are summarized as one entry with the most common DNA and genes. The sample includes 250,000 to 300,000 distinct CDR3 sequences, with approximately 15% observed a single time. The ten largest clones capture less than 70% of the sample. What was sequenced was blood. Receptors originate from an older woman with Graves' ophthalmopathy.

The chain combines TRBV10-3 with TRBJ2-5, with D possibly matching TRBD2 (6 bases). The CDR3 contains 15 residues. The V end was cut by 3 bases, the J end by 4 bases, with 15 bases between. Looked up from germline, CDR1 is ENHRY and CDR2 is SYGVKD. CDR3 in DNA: TGTGCCATCAGTGATGGAGGGAGAAGGAGAGAGACCCAGTACTTC. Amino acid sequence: CAISDGGRRRETQYF.

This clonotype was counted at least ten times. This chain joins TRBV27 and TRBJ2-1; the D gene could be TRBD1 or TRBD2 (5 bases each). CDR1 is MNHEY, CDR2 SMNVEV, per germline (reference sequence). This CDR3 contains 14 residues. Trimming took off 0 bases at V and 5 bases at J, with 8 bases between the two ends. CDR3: CASSLSGPNNEQFF. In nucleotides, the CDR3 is TGTGCCAGCAGTTTATCGGGACCCAACAATGAGCAGTTCTTC.

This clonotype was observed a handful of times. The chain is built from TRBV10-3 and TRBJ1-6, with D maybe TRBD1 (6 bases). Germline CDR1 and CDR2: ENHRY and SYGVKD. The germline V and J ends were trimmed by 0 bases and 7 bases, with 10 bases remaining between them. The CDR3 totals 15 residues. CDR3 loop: CAISESGQQNSPLHF. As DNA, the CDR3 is TGTGCCATCAGTGAGTCAGGACAGCAAAATTCACCCCTCCACTTT.

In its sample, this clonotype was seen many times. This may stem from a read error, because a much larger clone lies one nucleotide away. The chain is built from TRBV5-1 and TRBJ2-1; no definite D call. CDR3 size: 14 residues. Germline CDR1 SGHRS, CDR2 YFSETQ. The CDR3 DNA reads TGCGCCAGCAGCTTGGCAACCAGAGACAATGGGCAGTTCTTC. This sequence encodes CASSLATRDNGQFF.

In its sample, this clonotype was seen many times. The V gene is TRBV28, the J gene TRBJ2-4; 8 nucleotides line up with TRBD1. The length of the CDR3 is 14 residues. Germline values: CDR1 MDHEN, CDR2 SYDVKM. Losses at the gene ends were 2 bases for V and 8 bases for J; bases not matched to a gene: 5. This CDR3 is CASSLTGGGDIQYF. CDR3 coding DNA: TGTGCCAGCAGTTTAACAGGGGGTGGTGACATTCAGTACTTC.

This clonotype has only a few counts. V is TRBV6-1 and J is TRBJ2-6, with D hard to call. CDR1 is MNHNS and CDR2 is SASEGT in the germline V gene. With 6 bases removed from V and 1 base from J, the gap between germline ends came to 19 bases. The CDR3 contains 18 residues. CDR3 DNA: TGTGCCAGCAGCCCCCTTGGACCCCACTGGTCTGGGGCCAACGTCCTGACTTTC. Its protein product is CASSPLGPHWSGANVLTF.

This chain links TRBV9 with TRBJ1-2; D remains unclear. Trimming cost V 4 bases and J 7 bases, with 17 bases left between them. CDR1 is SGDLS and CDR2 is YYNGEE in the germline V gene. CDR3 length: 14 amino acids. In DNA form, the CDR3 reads TGTGCCAGCAGCAAAGGGCCCTCCCCGGGTGGCTACACCTTC. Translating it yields CASSKGPSPGGYTF.

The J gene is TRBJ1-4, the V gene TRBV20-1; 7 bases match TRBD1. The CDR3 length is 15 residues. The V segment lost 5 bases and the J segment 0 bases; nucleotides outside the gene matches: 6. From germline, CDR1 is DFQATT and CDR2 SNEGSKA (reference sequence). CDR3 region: CSAARDRTTNEKLFF. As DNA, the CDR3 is TGCAGTGCTGCCCGGGACAGAACAACTAATGAAAAACTGTTTTTT.

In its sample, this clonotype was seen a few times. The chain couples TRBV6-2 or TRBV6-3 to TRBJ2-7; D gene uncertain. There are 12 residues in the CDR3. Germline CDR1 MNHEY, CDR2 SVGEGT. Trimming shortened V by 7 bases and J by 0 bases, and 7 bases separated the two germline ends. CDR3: CASKTASYEQYF. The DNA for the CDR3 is TGTGCCAGCAAGACGGCCTCCTACGAGCAGTACTTC.

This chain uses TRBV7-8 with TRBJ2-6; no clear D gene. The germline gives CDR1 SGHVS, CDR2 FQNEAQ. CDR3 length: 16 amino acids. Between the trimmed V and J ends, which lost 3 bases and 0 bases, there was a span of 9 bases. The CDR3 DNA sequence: TGTGCCAGCAGCTTTTCCCCAAACTCTGGGGCCAACGTCCTGACTTTC. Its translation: CASSFSPNSGANVLTF. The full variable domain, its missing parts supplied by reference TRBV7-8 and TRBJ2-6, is GAGVSQSPRYKVAKRGQDVALRCDPISGHVSLFWYQQALGQGPEFLTYFQNEAQLDKSGLPSDRFFAERPEGSVSTLKIQRTQQEDSAVYLCASSFSPNSGANVLTFGAGSRLTVL.

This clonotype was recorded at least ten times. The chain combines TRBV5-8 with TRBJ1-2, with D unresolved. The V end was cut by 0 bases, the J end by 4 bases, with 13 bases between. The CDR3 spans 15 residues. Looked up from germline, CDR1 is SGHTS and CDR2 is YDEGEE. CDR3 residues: CASSLADGYGYGYTF. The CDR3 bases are TGTGCCAGCAGCTTGGCGGATGGATACGGCTATGGCTACACCTTC.

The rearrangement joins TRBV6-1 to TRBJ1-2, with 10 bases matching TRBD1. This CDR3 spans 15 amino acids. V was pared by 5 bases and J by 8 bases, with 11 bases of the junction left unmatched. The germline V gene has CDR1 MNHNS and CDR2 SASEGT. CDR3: CASSPGTGVPEGYTF. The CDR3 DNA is TGTGCCAGCAGTCCCGGGACAGGGGTTCCGGAGGGCTACACCTTC.

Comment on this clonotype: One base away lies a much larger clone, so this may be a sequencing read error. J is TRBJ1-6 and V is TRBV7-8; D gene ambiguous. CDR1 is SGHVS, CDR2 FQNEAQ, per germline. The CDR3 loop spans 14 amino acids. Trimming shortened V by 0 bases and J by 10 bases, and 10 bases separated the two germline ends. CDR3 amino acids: CASSLAGFGSPLHF. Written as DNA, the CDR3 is TGTGCCAGCAGCTTAGCAGGGTTTGGCTCACCCCTCCACTTT. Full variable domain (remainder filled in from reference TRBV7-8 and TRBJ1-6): GAGVSQSPRYKVAKRGQDVALRCDPISGHVSLFWYQQALGQGPEFLTYFQNEAQLDKSGLPSDRFFAERPEGSVSTLKIQRTQQEDSAVYLCASSLAGFGSPLHFGNGTRLTVT.

CDR3 in DNA: TGTGCCAGCAGCATAATGGGGACTAGCGGGGGACTCTCCAACACAGATACGCAGTATTTT. Protein: CASSIMGTSGGLSNTDTQYF. V usage is TRBV12-3 or TRBV12-4 and J usage is TRBJ2-3; 14 bases agree with TRBD2. The CDR3 sequence is 20 residues long. V trimming: 6 bases; J trimming: 2 bases; junction bases outside the gene matches: 16.

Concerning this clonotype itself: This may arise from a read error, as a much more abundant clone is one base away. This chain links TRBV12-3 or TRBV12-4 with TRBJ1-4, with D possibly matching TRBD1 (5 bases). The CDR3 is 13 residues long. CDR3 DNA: TGTGCCAGCAGTTATCAGGGAGGCGAAAAACTGCTTTTT. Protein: CASSYQGGEKLLF.

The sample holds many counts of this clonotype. The CDR3 protein is CASRTTGVFTNYGYTF. The CDR3 coding sequence is TGTGCCAGCAGGACGACAGGGGTCTTTACTAACTATGGCTACACCTTC. This sequence joins TRBV28 and TRBJ1-2, with TRBD1 matching over 8 bases. This CDR3 region has 16 residues. The germline V gene encodes CDR1 MDHEN and CDR2 SYDVKM. V dropped 6 bases and J dropped 0; count of bases not matched to a gene: 9.

CDR3 sequence reads: CASSIRKDRERRSYEQYF. CDR3 coding DNA: TGTGCCAGCAGTATTCGAAAAGACAGGGAACGAAGGTCCTACGAGCAGTACTTC. V is TRBV5-8 and J is TRBJ2-7; the match to TRBD1 covers 7 bases. The germline CDR1 and CDR2 sequences are SGHTS and YDEGEE. The CDR3 length is 18 residues. Trimming cost V 5 bases and J 1 base; bases outside gene matches: 18.